This T cell receptor (beta chain) was sequenced during a study of T cells in Graves' hyperthyroidism and ophthalmopathy. What was amplified from RNA transcripts were TCR beta CDR3 regions. Using the HTBI primer set, a first-round RT-PCR was run on the TCR CDR3. TCRdb re-called the multiplex PCR reads with MiXCR, one entry per CDR3 protein. The sample has around 500,000 distinct CDR3 sequences; around 15% are singletons. J lost 5 bases, V lost 8 bases, and 16 bases had no gene match. Germline V gene sequence: CDR1 DFQATT, CDR2 SNEGSKA (reference sequence). The CDR3 is 16 amino acids. At least ten counts were recorded for this clonotype. Participants, patients aged 18 to 65, had newly diagnosed hyperthyroidism with a duration under 2 months.

This rearrangement joins TRBV20-1 to TRBJ2-1; 9 nucleotides agree with TRBD2. Material for sequencing was blood. The sequence derives from a woman aged 40 to 50 with Graves' hyperthyroidism. DNA of the CDR3: TGCAGTCCCGGAGCCGCCGGGACTAGCCGAAACAATGAGCAGTTCTTC. Amino acid sequence: CSPGAAGTSRNNEQFF.